A selection of T cell receptor beta chains follows, all from one sample in a study of blood T cell repertoires in COVID-19. Clones were sequenced by immunoSEQ multiplex PCR, and TCRdb holds only the in-frame ones, with some missing. The table has under 200,000 clones, roughly 87% seen once; the top ten hold 7%. Sequenced input: PBMCs or T cells enriched from blood (not recorded which). These receptors were obtained from a woman aged 45 to 65 who had recovered from COVID-19. The CDR3 runs from the conserved cysteine through the conserved F or W. Each record gives: V gene, clone size, D gene, J gene, CDR3 DNA, CDR3 protein. The D gene is left open where the match is weak. Size values are once, few and many counts, or a class for expanded clones, and some rows have none.

TRBV18	few	.	TRBJ1-2	TGTGCCAGCTCACCACCCGCAGGGTCCGGAGGCTACACCTTC	CASSPPAGSGGYTF
TRBV7-9	.	.	TRBJ2-7	TGTGCCAGCAGTCAGCTTGGGGTGGGAGGAGAGCAGTACTTC	CASSQLGVGGEQYF
TRBV5-4	.	TRBD1	TRBJ2-2	TGTGCCAGCAGCTTGGCCGGCAGGGGGCGCAGGAACACCGGGGAGCTGTTTTTT	CASSLAGRGRRNTGELFF
TRBV6-2/TRBV6-3	.	.	TRBJ2-2	TGTGCCAGCAGTTACCGGGCGGGGTTAGGCACCGGGGAGCTGTTTTTT	CASSYRAGLGTGELFF
TRBV20-1	.	.	TRBJ1-1	TGCAGTGCTAGGGACAGTCCCCAAGCTTTCTTT	CSARDSPQAFF
TRBV3-1/TRBV3-2	.	.	TRBJ1-2	TGTGCCAGCAGCCAAGACCCCGGCTCCGGGTATGGCTACACCTTC	CASSQDPGSGYGYTF
TRBV12-3/TRBV12-4	once	.	TRBJ1-2	TGTGCCAGCAGTCCACTGAACAACTATGGCTACACCTTC	CASSPLNNYGYTF
TRBV11-3	.	.	TRBJ2-2	TGTGCCAGCAGCTTAGGTGGGGGGACCGGGGAGCTGTTTTTT	CASSLGGGTGELFF
TRBV11-2	.	TRBD2	TRBJ2-1	TGTGCCAGCAGTTTACTAGCGGGATTTACTAATGAGCAGTTCTTC	CASSLLAGFTNEQFF
TRBV11-3	few	TRBD1	TRBJ1-5	TGTGCCAGCAGCTTAGGGGACAGGGGGGAACAGCCCCAGCATTTT	CASSLGDRGEQPQHF
TRBV19	.	TRBD1	TRBJ2-5	TGTGCCAGTAGTGCCCGGGACAGGGTCCAAGAGACCCAGTACTTC	CASSARDRVQETQYF
TRBV5-4	.	TRBD2	TRBJ2-7	TGTGCCAGCAGCAGGACTAGCGGGAGGATAGGCTCCTACGAGCAGTACTTC	CASSRTSGRIGSYEQYF
TRBV6-5	once	.	TRBJ1-2	TGTGCCAGCAGTAGACTAGCGGGAGTTTCTGGCTACACCTTC	CASSRLAGVSGYTF
TRBV27	.	TRBD1	TRBJ1-5	TGTGCCAGCAGTTACCGGACAGGGGTCAATCAGCCCCAGCATTTT	CASSYRTGVNQPQHF
TRBV3-1/TRBV3-2	few	TRBD1	TRBJ1-6	TGTGCCAGCAGCCTTTCCAGGGGGGCGCATGGTTCACCCCTCCACTTT	CASSLSRGAHGSPLHF
TRBV7-2	once	.	TRBJ2-5	TGTGCCAGCAGCCCAGGGATGCAAGAGACCCAGTACTTC	CASSPGMQETQYF